These 15 T cell receptor beta chains were sequenced from one sample in a study of response to subunit inactivated influenza vaccine. TCRdb reanalysed the RT-PCR reads using MiXCR and keeps one entry per CDR3 protein. Here the sample spans a few hundred thousand distinct CDR3 sequences, roughly 15% being singletons. Sequences were derived from PBMCs from blood, sampled 11 to 12 days after vaccination. The receptors come from a man aged 50-60 years who received an inactivated influenza vaccine.

In this sample, this clonotype turned up a few times. The CDR3 DNA reads TGTGCCAGCAGTCCTCTAGGGAGGGGGCATGAGCAGTTCTTC. Translating gives CASSPLGRGHEQFF. The J gene is TRBJ2-1, the V gene TRBV6-1, with D perhaps being TRBD1 or TRBD2 (7 bases each). CDR3 length equals 14 residues. Trimming pared 5 bases from V and 8 bases from J, leaving 16 bases between. CDR1 is MNHNS and CDR2 is SASEGT in the germline V gene.

The genes are TRBV6-2 or TRBV6-3 and TRBJ2-3; D is possibly TRBD2 (6 bases). Trimming left V 2 bases short and J 15 bases short, with 18 bases between. This CDR3 has 13 residues. Germline-derived CDR1 and CDR2 are MNHEY and SVGEGT. This CDR3 is CASSYTTGTPCYF. CDR3 nucleotides: TGTGCCAGCAGTTACACCACCGGGACTCCCTGCTATTTT.

This clonotype was picked up a small number of times. This chain links TRBV30 with TRBJ2-1, with 11 nucleotides matching TRBD2. This CDR3 is 14 amino acids long. V was pared by 4 bases and J by 3 bases, with 2 bases of the junction left unmatched. Germline V lookup: CDR1 GTSNPN, CDR2 SVGIG (reference sequence). CDR3 coding DNA: TGTGCCTGGAAGACTAGCGGGAACTACAATGAGCAGTTCTTC. Its protein product is CAWKTSGNYNEQFF.

This clonotype was counted many times. The chain carries TRBV5-1 and TRBJ2-1, with 11 positions matching TRBD2. The CDR3 sequence is 15 residues long. The junction had 1 base not matched to a gene; V was cut back by 2 bases and J by 3 bases. Per the germline V gene, CDR1 is SGHRS and CDR2 is YFSETQ. The CDR3 here is CASSLLAGDYNEQFF. The CDR3 DNA sequence: TGCGCCAGCAGCTTACTAGCGGGGGACTACAATGAGCAGTTCTTC.

The V call is TRBV24-1, the J call TRBJ2-7; the D gene could be TRBD1 or TRBD2 (5 bases each). V dropped 4 bases and J dropped 4 bases, with 10 bases sitting between them. This CDR3 spans 13 amino acids. Per germline, CDR1 KGHDR and CDR2 SFDVKD. This CDR3 reads CATSDGTGYEQYF. In DNA, the CDR3 is TGTGCCACCAGTGACGGGACGGGATACGAGCAGTACTTC.

In this sample, this clonotype turned up many times. The chain uses TRBV20-1 and TRBJ1-2; the D gene is possibly TRBD1 (6 bases). The V end lost 8 bases, the J end lost 0 bases, and 10 bases lay between the germline ends. The CDR3 has 12 residues. In germline, CDR1 is DFQATT, CDR2 SNEGSKA (reference sequence). CDR3 in amino acids: CSTRGSNYGYTF. The CDR3 DNA is TGCAGTACCAGGGGTTCTAACTATGGCTACACCTTC.

This clonotype appeared a few times. J is TRBJ1-2 and V is TRBV29-1; TRBD1 aligns across 8 bases. CDR3 length equals 13 residues. V gave up 3 bases and J gave up 7 bases; unmatched junction bases: 7. Germline V gene sequence: CDR1 SQVTM, CDR2 ANQGSEA. The DNA of the CDR3 is TGCAGCGTTGAGGACAGGGAGAATGGTGGCTACACCTTC. Encoded protein: CSVEDRENGGYTF.

This clonotype has more than one count but fewer than ten. This sequence joins TRBV5-1 and TRBJ1-1, with D unresolved. CDR1 is SGHRS and CDR2 is YFSETQ in the germline V gene. The V and J ends lost 5 bases and 3 bases respectively, with 11 bases between them. The CDR3 covers 13 residues. The CDR3, as DNA: TGCGCCAGCAGGGTCCAGCGGGACACTGAAGCTTTCTTT. Protein product: CASRVQRDTEAFF.

The gene calls are TRBV7-9 and TRBJ2-3; TRBD2 agrees at 13 bases. The CDR3 covers 17 residues. V shed 6 bases and J 6 bases; nucleotides not matched to a gene: 12. The germline gives CDR1 SEHNR, CDR2 FQNEAQ (reference sequence). The CDR3 reads CASRLAGTSGVPDTQYF. The CDR3, as DNA: TGTGCCAGCAGGCTAGCGGGGACTAGCGGGGTACCTGATACGCAGTATTTT.

This clonotype was found many times. Here the CDR3 reads CSARDLLGYEQFF. CDR3 DNA: TGCAGTGCTAGAGACCTACTAGGTTATGAGCAGTTCTTC. The genes are TRBV20-1 and TRBJ2-1; D is perhaps TRBD2 (5 bases). The CDR3 has 13 residues. V was trimmed by 0 bases and J by 8 bases, leaving 11 bases between them. Germline lookup yields CDR1 DFQATT and CDR2 SNEGSKA (reference sequence).

This clonotype was observed a few times. V usage is TRBV10-3 and J usage is TRBJ2-7, with 11 bases aligning to TRBD1. V trimming: 6 bases; J trimming: 5 bases; junction bases outside the gene matches: 9. There are 15 residues in the CDR3. Germline V gene data show CDR1 as ENHRY and CDR2 as SYGVKD. CDR3 amino acids: CAISNEGTGGNEQYF. CDR3 in DNA: TGTGCCATCAGCAATGAGGGGACAGGGGGAAACGAGCAGTACTTC.

The genes are TRBV11-3 and TRBJ2-2; D uncertain. Trimming cost V 6 bases and J 7 bases, with 6 bases left between them. The germline CDR1 and CDR2 sequences are SGHNT and YENEEA. The CDR3 length is 11 residues. CDR3 coding DNA: TGTGCCAGCAGTACAGACGGGGAGCTGTTTTTT. The encoded protein is CASSTDGELFF.

The chain combines TRBV29-1 with TRBJ1-4; D is ambiguous. Per germline, CDR1 SQVTM and CDR2 ANQGSEA. The V end was cut by 1 base, the J end by 8 bases, with 11 bases between. This CDR3 comprises 13 residues. The CDR3 sequence: CSVEAHRGEKLFF. CDR3 DNA: TGCAGCGTTGAAGCCCACCGGGGAGAAAAACTGTTTTTT.

This clonotype has ten or more counts. This CDR3 reads CASSRSGTSGSEQYF. CDR3 DNA: TGTGCCAGCAGTCGGTCCGGGACTAGCGGTTCCGAGCAGTACTTC. This rearrangement joins TRBV25-1 to TRBJ2-7; TRBD2 agrees at 11 bases. Unmatched junction bases numbered 9, after V lost 5 bases and J lost 6 bases. CDR1 MGHDK and CDR2 SYGVNS come from the germline V gene. This CDR3 is 15 amino acids long.

In its sample, this clonotype was seen a few times. V is TRBV4-3 and J is TRBJ1-2; 7 bases fit TRBD1. Germline CDR1 reads LGHNA; CDR2 reads YSLEER. This CDR3 has 13 amino acids. V was clipped by 3 bases and J by 8 bases; unmatched bases: 6. The CDR3 sequence is CASSHTGVGGYTF. Here the CDR3 DNA reads TGCGCCAGCAGCCATACAGGGGTGGGGGGCTACACCTTC.